The 24 T cell receptor beta chains in this list originate from one sample, sequenced in a study of T cell repertoires in cytomegalovirus infection. TCRdb used MiXCR to reprocess the reads, holding one entry per CDR3 protein. Here the sample spans some 920,000 distinct CDR3 sequences, about 33% being singletons. No cognate antigen is known for these TCRs. Sample: cultured CD8+ T cells from PBMCs, taken from culture after CMV antigen stimulation. Every receptor here comes from a human donor in good health (CMV status not recorded). Some clones in this sample may be carry-over from other donors' samples.

The genes are TRBV2 and TRBJ2-1; D remains ambiguous. The CDR3 has 15 amino acids. The germline V gene has CDR1 SNHLY and CDR2 FYNNEI. Trimming took 8 bases from V and 4 from J, leaving 18 bases between them. CDR3 in amino acids: CASSLATAKYNEQFF. The CDR3 DNA follows: TGTGCCAGCTCCCTGGCTACAGCTAAGTACAATGAGCAGTTCTTC.

This clonotype showed up many times. The chain is built from TRBV12-3 or TRBV12-4 and TRBJ2-3, with TRBD2 matching over 7 bases. After removal of 2 bases from V and 3 bases from J, the junction contained 2 bases not matched to a gene. The length of the CDR3 is 14 residues. DNA for the CDR3: TGTGCCAGCAGTTTAAGCGGGACTACAGATACGCAGTATTTT. It codes for CASSLSGTTDTQYF.

The rearrangement links TRBV12-3 or TRBV12-4 to TRBJ2-7; TRBD1 aligns across 8 bases. The CDR3 totals 17 residues. V dropped 0 bases and J dropped 1; count of bases not matched to a gene: 8. The CDR3 reads CASSLASGTGASYEQYF. The DNA of the CDR3 is TGTGCCAGCAGTTTAGCGTCTGGGACAGGTGCTTCCTACGAGCAGTACTTC.

V and J are TRBV29-1 and TRBJ1-1; weak D call: TRBD1 (5 bases). Per the germline V gene, CDR1 is SQVTM and CDR2 is ANQGSEA. The ends were cut back, 5 bases at V and 1 base at J, with 14 bases in the middle. CDR3 length: 14 residues. This CDR3 is CSVLIPGANTEAFF. The CDR3 region has the DNA TGCAGCGTTTTAATCCCCGGGGCGAACACTGAAGCTTTCTTT. Looking up the rest from reference TRBV29-1 and TRBJ1-1 gives the full variable domain: SAVISQKPSRDICQRGTSLTIQCQVDSQVTMMFWYRQQPGQSLTLIATANQGSEATYESGFVIDKFPISRPNLTFSTLTVSNMSPEDSSIYLCSVLIPGANTEAFFGQGTRLTVV.

The chain is built from TRBV7-9 and TRBJ1-1, with 7 bases that match TRBD1. CDR1 is SEHNR, CDR2 FQNEAQ, per germline (reference sequence). The CDR3 extends over 15 amino acids. V gave up 4 bases and J gave up 4 bases; unmatched junction bases: 9. The CDR3 reads CASSSSRQGSTEAFF. The CDR3 DNA reads TGTGCCAGCAGCTCCAGCCGACAGGGAAGCACTGAAGCTTTCTTT. The full variable domain, completed using reference TRBV7-9 and TRBJ1-1, is DTGVSQNPRHKITKRGQNVTFRCDPISEHNRLYWYRQTLGQGPEFLTYFQNEAQLEKSRLLSDRFSAERPKGSFSTLEIQRTEQGDSAMYLCASSSSRQGSTEAFFGQGTRLTVV.

The CDR3 here is CASDSGSTDTQYF. CDR3 nucleotides: TGTGCCAGCGATTCGGGAAGCACAGATACGCAGTATTTT. The rearrangement links TRBV7-8 to TRBJ2-3; D perhaps matches TRBD2 (5 bases). V shed 8 bases and J shed 0 bases, with 9 bases lying between them. This CDR3 spans 13 amino acids. Germline V CDR1 and CDR2: SGHVS, FQNEAQ.

This rearrangement joins TRBV7-6 to TRBJ2-5; 12 nucleotides match TRBD2. Germline V gene data show CDR1 as SGHVS and CDR2 as FNYEAQ. Trimming at V came to 3 bases and at J to 5 bases, leaving 4 bases not matched to a gene. This CDR3 has 15 residues. The CDR3 nucleotides are TGTGCCAGCAGCTTGCAGCTAGCGGGGGGGGAGACCCAGTACTTC. Its protein is CASSLQLAGGETQYF.

CDR3 protein: CASSFRDPGDGSPLHF. The CDR3 DNA sequence: TGTGCCAGCAGTTTCCGGGACCCTGGTGACGGTTCACCCCTCCACTTT. V gene TRBV6-6 combines with J gene TRBJ1-6, with a possible D match to TRBD1 (5 bases). The CDR3 is 16 residues long. Germline lookup yields CDR1 MNHNY and CDR2 SVGAGI (reference sequence). Between the trimmed V and J ends, which lost 4 bases and 9 bases, there was a span of 19 bases.

This clonotype was seen only a few times. J is TRBJ2-3 and V is TRBV6-2 or TRBV6-3; D uncertain. V was clipped by 2 bases and J by 2 bases, with 8 bases between them. There are 14 residues in the CDR3. CDR1 and CDR2 (germline): MNHEY, SVGEGT. The CDR3 DNA reads as TGTGCCAGCAGTTACGGACGGATCACAGATACGCAGTATTTT. Protein: CASSYGRITDTQYF.

The DNA of the CDR3 is TGTGCCAGCGGCGTAGGGGCTAACACTGAAGCTTTCTTT. Its protein is CASGVGANTEAFF. The rearrangement uses TRBV12-3 or TRBV12-4 and TRBJ1-1; possibly TRBD1 for D (5 bases). The length of the CDR3 is 13 residues. The V and J ends lost 8 bases and 2 bases respectively, with 12 bases between them.

V gene TRBV7-9 combines with J gene TRBJ1-1; 7 nucleotides agree with TRBD1. Germline values: CDR1 SEHNR, CDR2 FQNEAQ (reference sequence). V lost 1 base to trimming and J lost 0 bases; unmatched junction nucleotides: 8. The CDR3 runs to 17 residues. This chain's CDR3 is CASSLGLPGQLNTEAFF. The CDR3 region has the DNA TGTGCCAGCAGCTTAGGCCTCCCGGGACAGCTGAACACTGAAGCTTTCTTT.

The genes are TRBV7-9 and TRBJ2-3; possible D gene TRBD2, 6 bases. V lost 5 bases, J lost 6 bases, and 12 bases lay in between. Germline CDR1 reads SEHNR; CDR2 reads FQNEAQ (reference sequence). The CDR3 runs to 13 residues. The CDR3 DNA reads as TGTGCCAGCAGCATGGGGGGATTGGATACGCAGTATTTT. This encodes CASSMGGLDTQYF.

This clonotype was picked up many times. The V call is TRBV7-9, the J call TRBJ1-1; D is perhaps TRBD1 (5 bases). Germline CDR1 is SEHNR and CDR2 is FQNEAQ (reference sequence). Trimming shortened V by 7 bases and J by 4 bases, and 22 bases separated the two germline ends. This CDR3 comprises 16 residues. The CDR3 loop reads CASTWWGSARGTEAFF. The DNA of the CDR3 is TGTGCCAGCACCTGGTGGGGCAGTGCTAGGGGCACTGAAGCTTTCTTT.

J is TRBJ1-5 and V is TRBV7-1, with 7 bases identical to TRBD1. TRBV7-1 is placed among ORFs of uncertain function. The CDR3 runs to 17 residues. With V trimmed by 5 bases and J by 9 bases, 19 bases remained unmatched. As DNA, the CDR3 is TGTGCCAGCAGCCATCGTGTCACAGGGGACCCCTATCGGCCCCAGCATTTT. Protein: CASSHRVTGDPYRPQHF.

About this clonotype itself: This may stem from a read error, because a much larger clone lies one nucleotide away. The gene calls are TRBV7-8 and TRBJ1-1, with 9 nucleotides matching TRBD1. This CDR3 has 15 residues. Germline CDR1 SGHVS, CDR2 FQNEAQ. CDR3 sequence reads: CVSSLGTGQDTEAFF. DNA of the CDR3: TGTGTCAGCAGCTTAGGGACAGGGCAGGACACTGAAGCTTTCTTT.

The CDR3 reads CSAGTPPQHF. The CDR3 coding sequence is TGCAGTGCGGGGACTCCACCCCAGCATTTT. The chain links TRBV20-1 to TRBJ1-5; D perhaps matches TRBD1 (5 bases). Trimming took off 6 bases at V and 10 bases at J, with 10 bases between the two ends. Germline loops: CDR1 DFQATT, CDR2 SNEGSKA (reference sequence). There are 10 residues in the CDR3.

This chain uses TRBV18 with TRBJ2-7; D is uncertain. Trimming took 3 bases from V and 5 from J, leaving 14 bases between them. Germline-derived CDR1 and CDR2 are KGHSH and LQKENI. CDR3 length: 14 residues. The CDR3 region has the DNA TGTGCCAGCTCACCTACCAGTTTAGTGGACGAGCAGTACTTC. Translated, it gives CASSPTSLVDEQYF.

V is TRBV6-2 or TRBV6-3 and J is TRBJ2-2; 10 bases match TRBD1. The CDR3 covers 15 residues. V dropped 6 bases and J dropped 4; count of bases not matched to a gene: 5. Germline CDR1 reads MNHEY; CDR2 reads SVGEGT. CDR3 in amino acids: CASRGTGVFTGELFF. Written as DNA, the CDR3 is TGTGCCAGCAGGGGGACAGGGGTATTCACCGGGGAGCTGTTTTTT.

The CDR3 loop is CASSLELARTYNEQFF. CDR3 bases: TGTGCCAGCAGCTTGGAGCTAGCGCGGACCTACAATGAGCAGTTCTTC. The rearrangement joins TRBV5-5 to TRBJ2-1, with TRBD2 as a possible D gene (6 bases). V lost 0 bases, J lost 2 bases, and 12 bases lay in between. There are 16 residues in the CDR3. Germline values: CDR1 SGHKS, CDR2 YYEKEE (reference sequence).

This chain uses TRBV12-3 or TRBV12-4 with TRBJ2-7; TRBD2 might be the D (5 bases). The CDR3 runs to 14 residues. V lost 6 bases to trimming and J lost 0 bases, with 12 bases between them. As DNA, the CDR3 is TGTGCCAGCAGGCTCGGGAAACTCTCCTACGAGCAGTACTTC. Encoded protein: CASRLGKLSYEQYF.

As regards this clonotype: The junction differs from germline at one of its ends, possibly a read error. V is TRBV7-7 and J is TRBJ2-5, with unresolved D. Germline V gene lookup returns CDR1 SSHAT and CDR2 FNYEAQ (reference sequence). This CDR3 region has 14 residues. For the CDR3, the DNA is TGTGCTAGCAGCTTGGCCTACAGCAAAGAGACCCAGTACTTC. It yields the protein CASSLAYSKETQYF.

In this sample, this clonotype turned up a few times. The chain uses TRBV4-3 and TRBJ1-1; D possibly corresponds to TRBD1 (6 bases). V dropped 7 bases and J dropped 5 bases, with 17 bases sitting between them. Germline V gene sequence: CDR1 LGHNA, CDR2 YSLEER. The CDR3 covers 14 residues. CDR3 in DNA: TGCGCCAGCACTTCCCTTCTAGGGGGAACTGAAGCTTTCTTT. It yields the protein CASTSLLGGTEAFF.

The rearrangement links TRBV19 to TRBJ1-5, with a tentative D call TRBD1 (6 bases). There are 11 residues in the CDR3. V lost 1 base, J lost 14 bases, and 9 bases lay in between. Germline lookup yields CDR1 LNHDA and CDR2 SQIVND (reference sequence). Here the CDR3 reads CASSIGTEKHF. The CDR3 DNA follows: TGTGCCAGTAGTATAGGGACAGAAAAGCATTTT.

This clonotype was counted only a few times. V is TRBV4-2 and J is TRBJ2-1; 10 bases line up with TRBD2. CDR3 size: 17 residues. Germline CDR1 is LGHNA and CDR2 is YNFKEQ. V gave up 1 base and J gave up 4 bases; unmatched junction bases: 7. CDR3 amino acids: CASSQAPPSGGYNEQFF. CDR3 DNA sequence: TGTGCCAGCAGCCAAGCTCCCCCTAGCGGGGGATACAATGAGCAGTTCTTC.